This is a list of T cell receptor beta chains from one sample in a study of blood T cell repertoires in COVID-19. Data came from immunoSEQ multiplex PCR; TCRdb stores just in-frame clones and leaves some out. The sample gives about 130,000 clones, 86% of which show up once; about 5.4% is in the top ten. Sequenced input: peripheral blood. These TCRs come from a human donor in a cohort sampled during active COVID-19. Both conserved end residues are part of each CDR3. Each record gives: CDR3 length, clone size, J gene, V gene, D gene, CDR3 DNA, CDR3 protein. A D gene is named only where the DNA matches it firmly. Clone size appears in some rows only: once, few, many, or a class for an expanded clone.

13,-,TRBJ1-4,TRBV19,-,TGTGCCACTGCTGACTGGGAGGGGGAAAAACTGTTTTTT,CATADWEGEKLFF
15,-,TRBJ1-5,TRBV4-1,TRBD1,TGCGCCAGCAGCCAGGTACCAGGGGGCGATCAGCCCCAGCATTTT,CASSQVPGGDQPQHF
17,-,TRBJ2-5,TRBV30,TRBD2,TGTGCCTGGAGTGGGAGAGCGGGATCAAGTCACCAAGAGACCCAGTACTTC,CAWSGRAGSSHQETQYF
12,-,TRBJ1-2,TRBV24-1,TRBD1,TGTGCCACCGAGGACAGGCTTACCGGCTACACCTTC,CATEDRLTGYTF
14,-,TRBJ2-5,TRBV19,TRBD2,TGTGCCAGTAGTATCAGACTAGCAGGAGAGACCCAGTACTTC,CASSIRLAGETQYF
17,-,TRBJ2-7,TRBV2,TRBD1,TGTGCCAGCAGTGAATCCCCGCGCTACAGGGGCATGGGCGAGCAGTACTTC,CASSESPRYRGMGEQYF
13,-,TRBJ1-2,TRBV6-5,-,TGTGCCGGGCAGGGGCCCCCTAGGGATGGCTACACCTTC,CAGQGPPRDGYTF
15,-,TRBJ2-1,TRBV28,TRBD1,TGTGCCAGCAGTGGGCAGGACAGGTATGACAATGAGCAGTTCTTC,CASSGQDRYDNEQFF
14,once,TRBJ2-5,TRBV10-3,TRBD2,TGTGCCATCAGCGCCGGGACTAGCGGAGAGACCCAGTACTTC,CAISAGTSGETQYF
14,-,TRBJ1-3,TRBV25-1,-,TGTGCCAGCAGTAAACTCGGTGCGATAGACACCATATATTTT,CASSKLGAIDTIYF
14,-,TRBJ1-1,TRBV6-1,-,TGTGCCAGCAGTGAAACACGGGGAATTTCTGAAGCTTTCTTT,CASSETRGISEAFF
13,-,TRBJ1-4,TRBV28,-,TGTGCCAGCTCGACAGAATTAGGGGAAAAACTGTTTTTT,CASSTELGEKLFF
16,-,TRBJ1-3,TRBV6-5,-,TGTGCCAGCAGTTACGGGCAGGAAAGCTCTGGAAACACCATATATTTT,CASSYGQESSGNTIYF
16,-,TRBJ2-7,TRBV6-2/TRBV6-3,-,TGTGCCAGCAGTCGACCGGGGAACGAAAAACCCTACGAGCAGTACTTC,CASSRPGNEKPYEQYF
14,-,TRBJ2-3,TRBV7-8,-,TGTGCCAGCAGCTTAAACTCCCCCGCAGATACGCAGTATTTT,CASSLNSPADTQYF
14,-,TRBJ2-7,TRBV6-5,TRBD1,TGTGCCAGCAGTTACAGGGACAGGGTCAGTGAGCAGTACTTC,CASSYRDRVSEQYF
12,-,TRBJ1-5,TRBV9,-,TGTGCCAGCAGCCTCCCGGGTCAGCCCCAGCATTTT,CASSLPGQPQHF
15,once,TRBJ2-7,TRBV5-4,-,TGTGCCAGCAGCCAGGACAGCTTCTCCCTCTACGAGCAGTACTTC,CASSQDSFSLYEQYF
15,-,TRBJ1-3,TRBV10-3,-,TGTGCCATCAGTGACTCGGACATTCCTGGAAACACCATATATTTT,CAISDSDIPGNTIYF
11,-,TRBJ2-7,TRBV12-3/TRBV12-4,-,TGTGCCAGCAGTCCGGGCTACGAGCAGTACTTC,CASSPGYEQYF
15,once,TRBJ2-3,TRBV6-5,TRBD2,TGTGCCAGCAGTTACTCTCGGGACTATTCGGATACGCAGTATTTT,CASSYSRDYSDTQYF
12,-,TRBJ2-3,TRBV27,TRBD1,TGTGCCTGCGGGACAGGGGCAGATACGCAGTATTTT,CACGTGADTQYF
14,-,TRBJ2-3,TRBV30,TRBD2,TGTGCCTGGAGAAGGGCTAGCGGGAGAGATACGCAGTATTTT,CAWRRASGRDTQYF
16,-,TRBJ2-3,TRBV9,-,TGTGCCAGCAGCGTAGTGACGGGACTGGGCACAGATACGCAGTATTTT,CASSVVTGLGTDTQYF
13,-,TRBJ1-5,TRBV30,-,TGTGCCTGGAGAGAACAGGGCGACGGGCCCCAGCATTTT,CAWREQGDGPQHF
9,-,TRBJ1-1,TRBV20-1,-,TGCAGTGCTAGAGGCGGGAGTTACTTT,CSARGGSYF
16,-,TRBJ1-1,TRBV5-6,-,TGTGCCAGCAGCTCCGCGCCCTGGGCAGTGAACACTGAAGCTTTCTTT,CASSSAPWAVNTEAFF
13,-,TRBJ2-7,TRBV10-3,-,TGTGCCATCAGTGGCCTAGGGGCCCGCGAGCAGTACTTC,CAISGLGAREQYF
14,-,TRBJ2-7,TRBV6-2/TRBV6-3,TRBD2,TGTGCCAGCAGTTTAGCGGGAGGTCGATACGAGCAGTACTTC,CASSLAGGRYEQYF
16,-,TRBJ2-5,TRBV28,TRBD2,TGTGCCAGCCGACGACAGCTAGCGGGATCACAAGAGACCCAGTACTTC,CASRRQLAGSQETQYF
15,-,TRBJ1-2,TRBV6-5,TRBD1,TGTGCCAGCAGAACCGCGGCGGGACAGGAGAGGGGCTACACCTTC,CASRTAAGQERGYTF
13,-,TRBJ2-3,TRBV19,TRBD1,TGTGCCAGTAGTCGGACCTCAGGGGGCACGATCCATTTT,CASSRTSGGTIHF
15,-,TRBJ1-1,TRBV29-1,-,TGCAGCGTATACGGATCTGACAGTTCTGGAACTGAAGCTTTCTTT,CSVYGSDSSGTEAFF
13,-,TRBJ2-7,TRBV27,-,TGTGCCACCAAGACGGGTAGTTCCTACGAGCAGTACTTC,CATKTGSSYEQYF
12,-,TRBJ2-3,TRBV5-1,-,TGCGCCAGCAGTTTCGACGGGGGTCAGGGGTATTTT,CASSFDGGQGYF
14,-,TRBJ1-1,TRBV28,-,TGTGCCAGCAGGCGGGGGGGAGGGAACACTGAAGCTTTCTTT,CASRRGGGNTEAFF
17,-,TRBJ2-3,TRBV4-1,TRBD2,TGCGCCAGCAGCCAGGCCGGACTAGCGGGTGGCACAGATACGCAGTATTTT,CASSQAGLAGGTDTQYF
18,-,TRBJ2-2,TRBV4-3,-,TGCGCCAGCAGCCAACACGAGCTAGGGGACTTCCTTTCCGGGGAGCTGTTTTTT,CASSQHELGDFLSGELFF
16,-,TRBJ1-5,TRBV6-2/TRBV6-3,-,TGTGCCAGCAGTGGCGAAACTTGGACGGACTATCAGCCCCAGCATTTT,CASSGETWTDYQPQHF
15,-,TRBJ1-1,TRBV3-1/TRBV3-2,TRBD1,TGTGCCAGCAGCCAACAAGGACAGGTTCACACTGAAGCTTTCTTT,CASSQQGQVHTEAFF
15,-,TRBJ2-1,TRBV2,-,TGTGCCAGCATCCGTTCGGGAGTGGGATACAATGAGCAGTTCTTC,CASIRSGVGYNEQFF
14,few,TRBJ2-7,TRBV27,TRBD2,TGTGCCAGCAGTTTATTAGCGGGATACCACGAGCAGTACTTC,CASSLLAGYHEQYF
17,-,TRBJ2-3,TRBV4-3,-,TGCGCCAGCAGCCAAGATGCGACGCCGAGGAGCACAGATACGCAGTATTTT,CASSQDATPRSTDTQYF
14,-,TRBJ2-7,TRBV28,TRBD1,TGTGCCAGCAGTTTCGTGGGACAGGGCTACGAGCAGTACTTC,CASSFVGQGYEQYF
16,-,TRBJ1-2,TRBV4-3,-,TGCGCCAGCAGCCAAGGAAGGAACAGGGTTAACTATGGCTACACCTTC,CASSQGRNRVNYGYTF
14,-,TRBJ2-5,TRBV10-3,-,TGTGCCATCAGAAAGGAGGGGAGATCGGAGACCCAGTACTTC,CAIRKEGRSETQYF
15,-,TRBJ2-1,TRBV7-9,TRBD1,TGTGCCAGCAGCTCCACGGGACAGCAATACAATGAGCAGTTCTTC,CASSSTGQQYNEQFF
14,-,TRBJ2-7,TRBV6-5,-,TGTGCCAGCAGTCCACTAGCAGCACAAAGCGAGCAGTACTTC,CASSPLAAQSEQYF
15,-,TRBJ1-6,TRBV6-1,-,TGTGCCAGCAGTGAACACCAGGGCGGAAATTCACCCCTCCACTTT,CASSEHQGGNSPLHF
15,-,TRBJ1-1,TRBV6-5,TRBD1,TGTGCCAGCAGCCCCAGGGGACAGGTGGGGACTGAAGCTTTCTTT,CASSPRGQVGTEAFF
11,-,TRBJ2-7,TRBV28,-,TGTGCCAGCAGTTTTCGGGACGAGCAGTACTTC,CASSFRDEQYF
17,-,TRBJ2-7,TRBV6-2/TRBV6-3,-,TGTGCCAGCAGTTACCCGCCCCGGACAGGGAGGGGGAACGAGCAGTACTTC,CASSYPPRTGRGNEQYF
14,-,TRBJ1-6,TRBV7-9,-,TGTGCCAGCAGCTTAGACGGCGACAATACACCCCTCCACTTT,CASSLDGDNTPLHF
14,-,TRBJ1-2,TRBV2,TRBD1,TGTGCCAGCAGCGCCGGACAGGGGTCATATGGCTACACCTTC,CASSAGQGSYGYTF
16,-,TRBJ2-5,TRBV3-1/TRBV3-2,TRBD1,TGTGCCAGCAGCCAGCTAGGGACAGGGGAGAGTAAGACCCAGTACTTC,CASSQLGTGESKTQYF
16,once,TRBJ1-5,TRBV5-6,-,TGTGCCAGCAGCTTGAGCGACAGATATAGCAATCAGCCCCAGCATTTT,CASSLSDRYSNQPQHF
20,-,TRBJ2-1,TRBV19,-,TGTGCCAGTAATATCGGTTTGATTTCGGAGGACTACAACAATGAGCGTGAGCAGTTCTTC,CASNIGLISEDYNNEREQFF
16,-,TRBJ2-3,TRBV28,-,TGTGCGACAGCAGCGGCGGGGCGCACTAGCACAGATACGCAGTATTTT,CATAAAGRTSTDTQYF
15,-,TRBJ2-3,TRBV30,TRBD1,TGTGCCTGGAGTAACCGGGACAGGGGCACAGATACGCAGTATTTT,CAWSNRDRGTDTQYF
14,-,TRBJ1-4,TRBV9,-,TGTGCCAGCAGCGCCCCGGGGGTCGCTGAAAAACTGTTTTTT,CASSAPGVAEKLFF